This note documents a single T cell receptor beta chain sequence. What it binds is unknown. This entry belongs to a study of PD-L1 blockade in urothelial cancer. Looking at the study overall: Atezolizumab, begun by patients in the mid-2010s, was given at 1,200 mg intravenously every 3 weeks. Males with bladder-origin urothelial cancer made up about 90% of the 29 patients. Blood analysis was done at 3 weeks (second dose) and 6 weeks after treatment began. Points from the study as a whole: Durable-benefit patients expanded tumor-associated blood clones more at 3 weeks.

Produced via immunoSEQ multiplex PCR; TCRdb's table is partial and in-frame only. This table holds tens of thousands of clones, approximately 72% found once. The sample's time point: pretreatment peripheral blood. This CDR3 comprises 13 residues. V was pared by 5 bases and J by 8 bases, with 15 bases between. Germline V gene sequence: CDR1 SEHNR, CDR2 FQNEAQ (reference sequence). The chain joins TRBV7-9 to TRBJ1-1; perhaps TRBD1 as D (5 bases). This receptor was obtained from a man aged 70-80 years with urothelial cancer. The material sequenced was PBMCs, taken around atezolizumab (anti-PD-L1) treatment. As DNA, the CDR3 is TGTGCCAGCAGCCTACATGGGGCGATAGAAGCTTTCTTT. It yields the protein CASSLHGAIEAFF.